What follows are 4 T cell receptor beta chains derived from one specimen sequenced in a study of control samples from healthy donors and cancer patients. TCRdb's copy holds only in-frame clones and misses some; the assay was immunoSEQ multiplex PCR. The profile shows approximately 50,000 clones, over 75% of them singletons. Source material: PBMCs. These receptors were taken from a woman aged 55 to 70 with lung cancer.

A remark on this clone: Other DNA sequences in this sample translate to the same CDR3. J is TRBJ1-3 and V is TRBV5-1; 7 bases agree with TRBD1. Germline values: CDR1 SGHRS, CDR2 YFSETQ. Trimming at V came to 4 bases and at J to 3 bases, leaving 4 bases not matched to a gene. CDR3 size: 14 residues. Here the CDR3 DNA reads TGCGCCAGCAGCCCCGGGACAGATGGAAACACCATATATTTT. Translating it yields CASSPGTDGNTIYF.

J is TRBJ2-1 and V is TRBV5-1; perhaps TRBD1 as D (5 bases). The CDR3 covers 15 residues. Germline assignment: CDR1 SGHRS and CDR2 YFSETQ. Trimming took 4 bases from V and 0 from J, leaving 11 bases between them. The CDR3 region is CASSQTVSSYNEQFF. CDR3 bases: TGCGCCAGCAGCCAGACAGTCAGCTCCTACAATGAGCAGTTCTTC.

The chain carries TRBV29-1 and TRBJ1-1; D is unclear. V lost 6 bases, J lost 0 bases, and 11 bases lay in between. Germline CDR1 is SQVTM and CDR2 is ANQGSEA. The CDR3 spans 13 residues. The CDR3 region has the DNA TGCAGCGTCCGGACGGATATGAACACTGAAGCTTTCTTT. Protein: CSVRTDMNTEAFF.

This chain connects TRBV7-2 to TRBJ2-1; 13 bases align to TRBD2. The V gene's germline CDR1 is SGHTA and CDR2 FQGNSA. With V trimmed by 5 bases and J by 9 bases, 7 bases remained unmatched. This CDR3 comprises 15 residues. The CDR3 DNA sequence: TGTGCCAGCAGCCCACCGGGACTAGCGGGGCGTGAGCAGTTCTTC. This sequence encodes CASSPPGLAGREQFF.